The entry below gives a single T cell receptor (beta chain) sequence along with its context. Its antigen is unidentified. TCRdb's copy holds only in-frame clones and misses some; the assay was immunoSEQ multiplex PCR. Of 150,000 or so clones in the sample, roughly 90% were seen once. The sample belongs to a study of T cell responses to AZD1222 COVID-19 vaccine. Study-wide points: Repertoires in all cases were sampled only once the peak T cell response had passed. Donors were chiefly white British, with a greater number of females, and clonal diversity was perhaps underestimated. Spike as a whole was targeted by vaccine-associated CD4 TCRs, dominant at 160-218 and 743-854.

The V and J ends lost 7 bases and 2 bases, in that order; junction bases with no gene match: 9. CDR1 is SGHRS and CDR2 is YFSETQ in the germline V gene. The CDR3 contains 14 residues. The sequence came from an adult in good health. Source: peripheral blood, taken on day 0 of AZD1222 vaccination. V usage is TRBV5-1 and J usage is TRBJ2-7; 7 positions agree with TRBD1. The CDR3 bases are TGCGCCAGCGGAGTTGCGACAGGGCCCTACGAGCAGTACTTC. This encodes CASGVATGPYEQYF.